The clone carrying this TCR beta chain came up a few times. Antigen specificity is unknown. This sample's TCRbeta library carried unique molecular identifier barcodes. A single record per CDR3 protein comes from TCRdb applying MiXCR to the PCR reads. The table lists approximately 97,000 distinct CDR3 sequences, under 7% of them singletons, with around 5.6% in the top ten. CDR1 is SGHTA and CDR2 is FQGNSA in the germline V gene. This CDR3 has 15 amino acids. V was clipped by 4 bases and J by 10 bases, with 19 bases between them. These data originate in a study of T-cell reconstitution after alpha-beta-depleted transplantation in children. Study results and limitations: Diversity and T-cell counts at one year after transplant derived mostly from new T cells.

This receptor was taken from a female patient aged 2-9 years who had a stem cell transplant for Fanconi anemia, so the T cells may come from the graft donor. Sequencing used PBMCs, mostly from graft donor cells, obtained 60 days after TCRalphabeta/CD19-depleted stem cell transplant. The chain couples TRBV7-2 to TRBJ1-4; D gene unclear. Here the CDR3 reads CASSSRGQLWGKLFF. As DNA, the CDR3 is TGTGCCAGCAGCTCGCGTGGCCAGCTGTGGGGAAAACTGTTTTTT.